Presented here are 13 T cell receptor beta chains from one specimen sequenced in a study of blood T cell repertoires in COVID-19. The protocol was immunoSEQ multiplex PCR, while the TCRdb copy is restricted to in-frame clones and leaves out a portion. The table has some 210,000 clones, about nine tenths seen once. Specimen: peripheral blood. The receptor source for this set is a man in his sixties who had recovered from COVID-19.

The chain couples TRBV11-3 to TRBJ2-3; tentative D call: TRBD2 (6 bases). V lost 0 bases and J 0 bases, leaving 16 bases between the germline ends. The CDR3 sequence is 18 residues long. CDR1 and CDR2 (germline): SGHNT, YENEEA. The CDR3 is CASSLDHLTGASTDTQYF. The CDR3 nucleotides read TGTGCCAGCAGCTTAGACCACCTGACGGGAGCTAGCACAGATACGCAGTATTTT.

The V call is TRBV25-1, the J call TRBJ2-5; 8 bases are a match to TRBD1. This CDR3 is 15 amino acids long. The trim removed 4 bases at V and 8 bases at J, leaving 12 bases unmatched. Germline CDR1 and CDR2: MGHDK and SYGVNS. CDR3 amino acids: CASSARGQGGLTQYF. DNA for the CDR3: TGTGCCAGCAGTGCACGAGGACAGGGTGGGTTAACCCAGTACTTC.

Here the CDR3 DNA reads TGCGCCAGCAGCAAGACAGGGGACGCCACTGAAGCTTTCTTT. Amino acid sequence: CASSKTGDATEAFF. V is TRBV5-1 and J is TRBJ1-1; TRBD1 aligns across 8 bases. V shed 4 bases and J 4 bases; nucleotides not matched to a gene: 6. This CDR3 comprises 14 residues. In germline, CDR1 is SGHRS, CDR2 YFSETQ.

The rearrangement uses TRBV19 and TRBJ1-1; TRBD1 aligns across 7 bases. Germline CDR1 LNHDA, CDR2 SQIVND (reference sequence). CDR3 size: 13 residues. Trimming removed 3 bases from V and 8 bases from J; junction bases left unmatched: 6. This chain's CDR3 is CASSIGGGAEAFF. In DNA form, the CDR3 reads TGTGCCAGTAGTATTGGAGGGGGCGCCGAAGCTTTCTTT.

Judged by abundance, this clone is medium-sized. The chain combines TRBV27 with TRBJ2-2, with D perhaps matching TRBD1 (6 bases). V lost 4 bases to trimming and J lost 4 bases, with 16 bases between them. The CDR3 loop spans 16 amino acids. Per the germline V gene, CDR1 is MNHEY and CDR2 is SMNVEV (reference sequence). CDR3 DNA sequence: TGTGCCAGCAGTTCAACCCCCGTCAGGGGCACCGGGGAGCTGTTTTTT. As protein: CASSSTPVRGTGELFF.

The chain joins TRBV19 to TRBJ2-5; a possible D gene is TRBD2 (6 bases). Trimming removed 3 bases at V and 5 bases at J, with 13 bases between. The CDR3 is made up of 14 amino acids. Per germline, CDR1 LNHDA and CDR2 SQIVND (reference sequence). CDR3 DNA: TGTGCCAGTAGTATTTCTCGGGGGAAGGAGACCCAGTACTTC. Translated: CASSISRGKETQYF.

The rearrangement links TRBV5-8 to TRBJ2-6; weak D call: TRBD2 (6 bases). Germline CDR1 SGHTS, CDR2 YDEGEE. This CDR3 is built from 16 residues. The germline V and J ends were trimmed by 4 bases and 4 bases, with 15 bases remaining between them. The CDR3 loop is CASSRRRGPGANVLTF. Here the CDR3 DNA reads TGTGCCAGCAGCCGTAGGAGGGGCCCAGGGGCCAACGTCCTGACTTTC.

This clone was observed a handful of times. V gene TRBV6-1 combines with J gene TRBJ1-1; TRBD1 aligns across 10 bases. This CDR3 has 16 residues. With V trimmed by 4 bases and J by 10 bases, 15 bases remained unmatched. Germline V gene data show CDR1 as MNHNS and CDR2 as SASEGT. The DNA of the CDR3 is TGTGCCAGCAGTGCGCTTCCGGGACAGGGGACGCAGGGAGCTTTCTTT. Its protein product is CASSALPGQGTQGAFF.

The chain uses TRBV6-1 and TRBJ1-5; D gene unclear. Trimming stripped 2 bases from V and 13 bases from J, with 9 bases between. There are 11 residues in the CDR3. Germline V gene data show CDR1 as MNHNS and CDR2 as SASEGT. This CDR3 reads CASSEWPLQHF. Written as DNA, the CDR3 is TGTGCCAGCAGTGAATGGCCTTTACAGCATTTT.

This clone occurred once. Here the CDR3 DNA reads TGTGCCAGCAGCTCCCCGTTTGGGGGAGGCAATGAGCAGTTCTTC. It encodes CASSSPFGGGNEQFF. The rearrangement links TRBV11-1 to TRBJ2-1; D possibly corresponds to TRBD2 (6 bases). The CDR3 is 15 amino acids. Between the trimmed V and J ends, which lost 4 bases and 6 bases, there was a span of 16 bases. Germline CDR1 SGHAT, CDR2 FQDESV (reference sequence).

This clone was counted between two and nine times. The chain employs TRBV6-1 and TRBJ1-5; D is undetermined. CDR1 and CDR2 from the germline V gene are MNHNS and SASEGT. V lost 2 bases and J 2 bases, leaving 10 bases between the germline ends. The length of the CDR3 is 15 residues. The CDR3 nucleotides are TGTGCCAGCAGTGAATCAGTGGTCGGCAATCAGCCCCAGCATTTT. Translated: CASSESVVGNQPQHF.

This chain joins TRBV10-1 and TRBJ2-7; D call uncertain. CDR1 and CDR2 (germline): WNHNN, SYGVQD (reference sequence). Trimming cost V 8 bases and J 0 bases, with 5 bases left between them. CDR3 length equals 11 residues. The CDR3 DNA is TGCGCCAGCGGGCCCTCCTACGAGCAGTACTTC. This translates into CASGPSYEQYF.

The J gene is TRBJ2-1, the V gene TRBV5-1, with 14 bases aligning to TRBD2. This CDR3 comprises 18 residues. V gave up 4 bases and J gave up 0 bases; unmatched junction bases: 6. The germline gives CDR1 SGHRS, CDR2 YFSETQ. CDR3 region: CASSAGLAGGSSYNEQFF. CDR3 nucleotides: TGCGCCAGCAGCGCTGGACTAGCGGGGGGTAGCTCCTACAATGAGCAGTTCTTC.